Reported below is one T cell receptor (beta chain). These data come from a study of T-cell reconstitution after alpha-beta-depleted transplantation in children. There are 17 residues in the CDR3. Germline CDR1 and CDR2: MNHEY and SVGAGI. V lost 2 bases and J lost 0; bases outside the gene matches: 6. The TCRbeta library incorporated unique molecular identifiers. TCRdb reprocessed the PCR reads via MiXCR and lists one record per CDR3 protein. The table lists 500,000 to 600,000 distinct CDR3 sequences, roughly 18% of them singletons, with roughly 3.3% in the top ten. Sequencing was performed on PBMCs from the stem cell graft donor, taken from the stem cell graft. The sequence was collected from a human donor who donated a stem cell graft to a child with acute lymphoblastic leukemia. The chain employs TRBV6-5 and TRBJ1-2; the match to TRBD1 covers 10 bases. Written as DNA, the CDR3 is TGTGCCAGCAGTTACAAGGACAGGGGGTCACCTAACTATGGCTACACCTTC. As protein: CASSYKDRGSPNYGYTF.